The clone carrying this T cell receptor beta chain has only one observation. The study drew participants aged about 18 to 95 years from 24 US areas. Allocation to cohorts depended on clinical history reported by the participants. Here immunoSEQ multiplex PCR was the method, and the copy in TCRdb shows in-frame clones only, minus some. This table holds 270,000 or so clones, around nine tenths found once. This record belongs to a study of blood T cell repertoires in COVID-19. Study in general: The analysed material was cDNA or gDNA that came from T cells, B-cell-depleted T cells, or PBMCs.

The CDR3 length is 16 residues. CDR1 and CDR2 from the germline V gene are MDHEN and SYDVKM. V lost 3 bases and J 2 bases, leaving 13 bases between the germline ends. Material: PBMCs or T cells enriched from blood (not recorded which). The chain carries TRBV28 and TRBJ2-2, with a tentative D call TRBD2 (6 bases). The clonotype was recovered from a woman aged 18 to 35 who had recovered from COVID-19. The CDR3 loop reads CASSFRGIINTGELFF. Here the CDR3 DNA reads TGTGCCAGCAGTTTCCGCGGGATTATAAACACCGGGGAGCTGTTTTTT.